This entry concerns a single T cell receptor (beta chain). These data belong to a study of cytomegalovirus exposure and HLA in healthy donors. Primers included in the PCR were 60 Vbeta and 13 Jbeta primers. Here immunoSEQ multiplex PCR was the method, and the copy in TCRdb shows in-frame clones only, minus some. The sample has 110,000 or so clones; over 65% are singletons. The sequence was collected from a man aged 35 to 55 in good health and CMV-seropositive. The sequenced sample consisted of PBMCs.

CDR3 in DNA: TGTGCCAGCAGCCAGGGGACAGCCCAAGAGACCCAGTACTTC. It is translated as CASSQGTAQETQYF. The V call is TRBV11-3, the J call TRBJ2-5; 7 bases map to TRBD1. The CDR3 is 14 residues long. CDR1 is SGHNT, CDR2 YENEEA, per germline. Unmatched junction bases numbered 4, after V lost 5 bases and J lost 1 base. Full variable domain (remainder filled in from reference TRBV11-3 and TRBJ2-5): EAGVVQSPRYKIIEKKQPVAFWCNPISGHNTLYWYLQNLGQGPELLIRYENEEAVDDSQLPKDRFSAERLKGVDSTLKIQPAELGDSAVYLCASSQGTAQETQYFGPGTRLLVL.